This TCR beta chain comes out of a study of blood T cell repertoires in COVID-19. Study-level information: PBMCs, B-cell-depleted T cells, or T cells provided the cDNA or gDNA that made up the material.

Sequenced by immunoSEQ multiplex PCR; TCRdb stores in-frame clones only, minus some. The sample consists of 250,000 to 350,000 clones, approximately 84% of them appearing once. This CDR3 contains 15 residues. Germline V lookup: CDR1 MNHEY, CDR2 SVGAGI. Trimming at V came to 5 bases and at J to 8 bases, leaving 14 bases not matched to a gene. V is TRBV6-5 and J is TRBJ1-2; the match to TRBD1 covers 7 bases. The receptor was isolated from a human donor with COVID-19, enrolled during active disease. The donor label of this sample is uncertain. Sequenced sample: peripheral blood. The CDR3 sequence: CASSPYDRAEGGYTF. The CDR3 bases are TGTGCCAGCAGTCCATATGACAGGGCGGAGGGCGGCTACACCTTC.